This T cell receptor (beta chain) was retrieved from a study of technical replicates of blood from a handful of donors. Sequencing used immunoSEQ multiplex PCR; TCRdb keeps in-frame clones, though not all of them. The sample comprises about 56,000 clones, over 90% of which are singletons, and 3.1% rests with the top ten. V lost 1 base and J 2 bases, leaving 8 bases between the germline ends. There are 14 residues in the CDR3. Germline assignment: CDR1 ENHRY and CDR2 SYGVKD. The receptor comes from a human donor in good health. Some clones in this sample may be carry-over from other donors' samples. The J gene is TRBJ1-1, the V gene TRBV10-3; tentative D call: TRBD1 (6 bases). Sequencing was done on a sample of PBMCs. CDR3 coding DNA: TGTGCCATCAGTGAGTTACAGGGTAACACTGAAGCTTTCTTT. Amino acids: CAISELQGNTEAFF.